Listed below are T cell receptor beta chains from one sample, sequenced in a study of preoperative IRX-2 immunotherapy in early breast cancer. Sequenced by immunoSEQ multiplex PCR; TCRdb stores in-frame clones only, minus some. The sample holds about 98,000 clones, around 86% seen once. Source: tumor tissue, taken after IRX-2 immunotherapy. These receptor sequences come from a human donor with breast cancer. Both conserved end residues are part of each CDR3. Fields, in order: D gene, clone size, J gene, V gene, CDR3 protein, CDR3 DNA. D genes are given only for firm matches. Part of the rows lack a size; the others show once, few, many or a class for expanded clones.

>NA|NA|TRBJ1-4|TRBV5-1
CASSLLRGLNEKLFF
TGCGCCAGCAGCTTACTTCGGGGGCTAAATGAAAAACTGTTTTTT
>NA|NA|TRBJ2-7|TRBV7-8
CASRTAYSYEQYF
TGTGCCTCGCGAACAGCCTACTCCTACGAGCAGTACTTC
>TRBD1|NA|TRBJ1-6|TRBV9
CASSEALGQELNSPLHF
TGTGCCAGCAGTGAAGCCTTGGGACAGGAGCTTAATTCACCCCTCCACTTT
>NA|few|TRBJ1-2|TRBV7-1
CASSLNSAGYGYTF
TGTGCCAGCAGCTTAAATTCGGCCGGCTATGGCTACACCTTC
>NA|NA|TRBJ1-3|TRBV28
CAAKVRSGNTIYF
TGTGCAGCTAAAGTTCGCTCTGGAAACACCATATATTTT
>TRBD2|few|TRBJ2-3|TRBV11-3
CASRGTSGNTDTQYF
TGTGCCAGCAGGGGGACTAGCGGAAACACAGATACGCAGTATTTT
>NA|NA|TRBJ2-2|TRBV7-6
CASSLVGRFTGELFF
TGTGCCAGCAGCTTAGTCGGTCGGTTCACCGGGGAGCTGTTTTTT
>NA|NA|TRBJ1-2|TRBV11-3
CASSLEGPDPRENGYTF
TGTGCCAGCAGCTTAGAGGGTCCAGACCCTCGGGAAAATGGCTACACCTTC
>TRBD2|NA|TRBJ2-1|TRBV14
CASSPSGGSYNEQFF
TGTGCCAGCAGCCCAAGCGGGGGATCCTACAATGAGCAGTTCTTC
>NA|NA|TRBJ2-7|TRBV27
CASSATGYSSYEQYF
TGTGCCAGCAGTGCAACAGGGTACAGCTCCTACGAGCAGTACTTC
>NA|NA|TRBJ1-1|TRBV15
CATSPIGPRKNTEAFF
TGTGCCACCAGCCCGATCGGGCCTCGGAAAAACACTGAAGCTTTCTTT
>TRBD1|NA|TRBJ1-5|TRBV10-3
CAISEPGGALDF
TGTGCCATCAGTGAGCCAGGGGGCGCGTTAGATTTT
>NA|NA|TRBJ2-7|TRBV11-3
CASSLGVRDYEQYF
TGTGCCAGCAGCTTAGGAGTGAGGGACTACGAGCAGTACTTC
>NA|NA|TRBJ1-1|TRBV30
CAWSEFREAFF
TGTGCCTGGAGTGAGTTTCGTGAAGCTTTCTTT
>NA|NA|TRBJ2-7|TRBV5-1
CASSPYGQNNEQYF
TGCGCCAGCAGCCCCTACGGACAGAATAACGAGCAGTACTTC
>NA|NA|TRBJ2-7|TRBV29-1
CSVVAGGRFSYEQYF
TGCAGCGTTGTGGCAGGGGGGCGGTTCTCCTACGAGCAGTACTTC
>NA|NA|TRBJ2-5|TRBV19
CASTSRRAGRETQYF
TGTGCCAGTACTTCACGTCGAGCGGGCAGGGAGACCCAGTACTTC
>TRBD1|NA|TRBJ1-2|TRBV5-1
CASSFGQGLGGYTF
TGCGCCAGCAGCTTCGGACAGGGATTAGGTGGCTACACCTTC
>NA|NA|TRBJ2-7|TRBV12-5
CASGLRQVGVEQYF
TGTGCTAGTGGTTTGCGACAGGTTGGGGTCGAGCAGTACTTC
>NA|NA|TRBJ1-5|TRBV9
CASSVTTGGEPQHF
TGTGCCAGCAGCGTAACCACGGGCGGTGAGCCCCAGCATTTT
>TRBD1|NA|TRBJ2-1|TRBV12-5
CATKGQSYNEQFF
TGTGCCACGAAGGGACAGTCCTACAATGAGCAGTTCTTC
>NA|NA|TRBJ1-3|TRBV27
CASSLFESSGNTIYF
TGTGCCAGCAGTTTATTTGAGAGCTCTGGAAACACCATATATTTT
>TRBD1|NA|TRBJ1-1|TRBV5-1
CASSTTGDNTEAFF
TGCGCCAGCAGCACTACAGGGGACAACACTGAAGCTTTCTTT
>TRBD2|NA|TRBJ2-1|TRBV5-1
CASSLVTAGEDEQFF
TGCGCCAGCAGCTTGGTTACTGCGGGAGAGGATGAGCAGTTCTTC
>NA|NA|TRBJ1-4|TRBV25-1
CASRDGYNEKLFF
TGTGCCAGCAGGGACGGTTATAATGAAAAACTGTTTTTT
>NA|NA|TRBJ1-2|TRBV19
CASRTLLRAINGYTF
TGTGCCAGTAGGACCCTCCTAAGAGCCATTAATGGCTACACCTTC
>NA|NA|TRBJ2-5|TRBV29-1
CSVDGGAQETQYF
TGCAGCGTTGATGGGGGGGCTCAAGAGACCCAGTACTTC